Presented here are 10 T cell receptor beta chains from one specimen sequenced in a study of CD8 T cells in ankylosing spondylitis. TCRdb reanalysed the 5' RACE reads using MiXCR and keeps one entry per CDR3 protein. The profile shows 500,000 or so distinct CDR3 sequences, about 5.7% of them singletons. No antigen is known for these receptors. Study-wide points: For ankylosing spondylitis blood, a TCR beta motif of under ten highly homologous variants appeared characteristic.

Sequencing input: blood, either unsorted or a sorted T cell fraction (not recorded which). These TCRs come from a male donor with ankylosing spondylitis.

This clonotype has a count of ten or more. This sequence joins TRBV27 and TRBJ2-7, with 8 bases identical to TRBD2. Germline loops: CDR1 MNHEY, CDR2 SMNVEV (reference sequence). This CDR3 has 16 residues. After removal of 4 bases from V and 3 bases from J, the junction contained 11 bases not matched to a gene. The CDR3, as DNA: TGTGCCAGCAGTTCAAGACTAGCGAGAAAACTCTACGAGCAGTACTTC. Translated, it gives CASSSRLARKLYEQYF.

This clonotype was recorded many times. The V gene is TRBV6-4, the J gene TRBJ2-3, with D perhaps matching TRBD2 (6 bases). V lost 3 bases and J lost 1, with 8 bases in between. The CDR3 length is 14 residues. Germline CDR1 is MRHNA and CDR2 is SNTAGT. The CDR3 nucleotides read TGTGCCAGCAGTGAACCGGGGGGCACAGATACGCAGTATTTT. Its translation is CASSEPGGTDTQYF.

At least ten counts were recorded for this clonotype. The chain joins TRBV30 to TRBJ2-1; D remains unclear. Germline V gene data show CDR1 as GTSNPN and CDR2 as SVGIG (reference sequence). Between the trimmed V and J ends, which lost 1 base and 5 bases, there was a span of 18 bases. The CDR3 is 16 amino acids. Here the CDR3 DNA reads TGTGCCTGGAGTGAAATTTACGCCAGCCGCCACAATGAGCAGTTCTTC. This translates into CAWSEIYASRHNEQFF.

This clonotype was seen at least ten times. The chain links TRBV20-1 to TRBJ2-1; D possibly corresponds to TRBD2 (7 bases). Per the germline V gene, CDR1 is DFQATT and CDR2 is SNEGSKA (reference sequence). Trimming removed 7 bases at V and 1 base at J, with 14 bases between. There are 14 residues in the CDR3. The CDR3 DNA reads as TGCAGTGGAGGGGGGGGAGCGTCCTACAATGAGCAGTTCTTC. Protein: CSGGGGASYNEQFF.

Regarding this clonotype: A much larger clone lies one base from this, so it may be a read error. For the CDR3, the DNA is TGCAGTGCTTACGGCCATTTGAGGCAAGAGACCCAGAACTTC. This codes for CSAYGHLRQETQNF. The chain couples TRBV20-1 to TRBJ2-5, with D unresolved. The CDR3 consists of 14 residues. Germline V gives CDR1 DFQATT, CDR2 SNEGSKA (reference sequence).

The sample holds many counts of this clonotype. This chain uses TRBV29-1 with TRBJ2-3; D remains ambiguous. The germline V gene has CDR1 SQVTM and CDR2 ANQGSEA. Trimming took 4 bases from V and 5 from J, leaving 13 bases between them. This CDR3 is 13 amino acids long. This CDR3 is CSVVWFKRDTQYF. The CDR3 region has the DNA TGCAGCGTTGTATGGTTCAAAAGAGATACGCAGTATTTT.

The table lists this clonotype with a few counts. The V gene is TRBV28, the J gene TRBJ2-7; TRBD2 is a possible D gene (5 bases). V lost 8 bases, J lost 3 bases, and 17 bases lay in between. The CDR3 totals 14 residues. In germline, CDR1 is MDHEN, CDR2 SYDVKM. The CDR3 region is CASGTPAGVYEQYF. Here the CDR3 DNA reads TGTGCCAGCGGAACACCAGCCGGGGTCTACGAGCAGTACTTC.

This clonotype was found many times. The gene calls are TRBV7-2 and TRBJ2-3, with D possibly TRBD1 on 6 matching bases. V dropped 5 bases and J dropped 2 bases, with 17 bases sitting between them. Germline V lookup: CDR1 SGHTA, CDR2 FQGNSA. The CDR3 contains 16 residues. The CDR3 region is CASSPRTAISTDTQYF. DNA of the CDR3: TGTGCCAGCAGCCCTCGGACAGCCATATCCACAGATACGCAGTATTTT. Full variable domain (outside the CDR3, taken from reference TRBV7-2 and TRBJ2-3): GAGVSQSPSNKVTEKGKDVELRCDPISGHTALYWYRQSLGQGLEFLIYFQGNSAPDKSGLPSDRFSAERTGGSVSTLTIQRTQQEDSAVYLCASSPRTAISTDTQYFGPGTRLTVL.

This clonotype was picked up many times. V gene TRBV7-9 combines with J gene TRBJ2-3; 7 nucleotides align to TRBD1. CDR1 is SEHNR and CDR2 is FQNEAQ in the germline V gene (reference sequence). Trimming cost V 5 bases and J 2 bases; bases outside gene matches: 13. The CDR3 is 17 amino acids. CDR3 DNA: TGTGCCAGCAGCCCCCTACCCCGGGACAGTAACACAGATACGCAGTATTTT. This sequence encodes CASSPLPRDSNTDTQYF.

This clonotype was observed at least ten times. CDR3: CASSYKDSSYEQYF. The CDR3 DNA is TGTGCCAGCAGTTACAAGGACAGTTCCTACGAGCAGTACTTC. V and J are TRBV6-5 and TRBJ2-7, with a tentative D call TRBD1 (6 bases). Germline V CDR1 and CDR2: MNHEY, SVGAGI. V was trimmed by 2 bases and J by 1 base, leaving 9 bases between them. The CDR3 covers 14 residues.